This TCR beta chain is from a study of blood T cell repertoires in COVID-19. Sequenced by immunoSEQ multiplex PCR; TCRdb stores in-frame clones only, minus some. The table has under 75,000 clones, roughly three quarters seen once. The junction had 7 bases not matched to a gene; V was cut back by 7 bases and J by 3 bases. Germline V CDR1 and CDR2: MDHEN, SYDVKM. This CDR3 region has 15 residues. This sequence was found in a woman in her sixties or seventies with acute or convalescent COVID-19. The chain combines TRBV28 with TRBJ1-4; 8 bases match TRBD1. Sequencing used peripheral blood. The CDR3 DNA sequence: TGTGCCAGCAATCCCAGGGGGCTCGCTAATGAAAAACTGTTTTTT. Its protein product is CASNPRGLANEKLFF. Together with reference TRBV28 and TRBJ1-4, the CDR3 gives the full variable domain: DVKVTQSSRYLVKRTGEKVFLECVQDMDHENMFWYRQDPGLGLRLIYFSYDVKMKEKGDIPEGYSVSREKKERFSLILESASTNQTSMYLCASNPRGLANEKLFFGSGTQLSVL.